This T cell receptor (beta chain) was documented in a study of blood T cell repertoires in COVID-19. Study background: The analysed material was cDNA or gDNA that came from T cells, B-cell-depleted T cells, or PBMCs.

This clone was detected only a few times. Original processing methods: The assay estimated nucleated cells by amplifying reference gene primers. Generated by immunoSEQ multiplex PCR, the TCRdb table keeps only in-frame clones and is missing some. The V and J calls and clone size were taken over from that table, and D and trimming were inferred from the DNA. In the table there are some 200,000 clones, about 90% of which are singletons. CDR1 and CDR2 (germline): SGHRS, YFSETQ. Trimming cost V 6 bases and J 1 base; bases outside gene matches: 8. The length of the CDR3 is 15 residues. The TCR originated in a woman aged 45-59 years in a cohort exposed to, infected with or recovered from COVID-19 (not recorded which). This rearrangement joins TRBV5-1 to TRBJ2-3, with 7 bases matching TRBD2. Sequencing used PBMCs or T cells enriched from blood (not recorded which). CDR3 amino acids: CASTTMAGGTDTQYF. The CDR3 DNA is TGCGCCAGCACAACTATGGCGGGGGGCACAGATACGCAGTATTTT.